These T cell receptor beta chains were read from a single sample in a study of blood T cell repertoires in COVID-19. TCRdb's copy holds only in-frame clones and misses some; the assay was immunoSEQ multiplex PCR. The data show about 160,000 clones, roughly 91% seen once. The sequenced material came from peripheral blood. The receptors were sampled from a man between 18 and 29 years old with acute or convalescent COVID-19. Each CDR3 is given with its conserved first and last residue. The D gene is left open where the match is weak. Not every row has a clone size; where given, it reads once, few, many or a size class.

DNA: TGTGCCAGCAGTTCGGGACTAGCAATCGAGACCCAGTACTTC
CDR3: CASSSGLAIETQYF
size: .
V: TRBV27
J: TRBJ2-5
D: TRBD2

DNA: TGCAGCGTGGGGACAGGGGGCTACGAGCAGTACTTC
CDR3: CSVGTGGYEQYF
size: .
V: TRBV29-1
J: TRBJ2-7
D: TRBD1

DNA: TGTGCCAGCAGCCAAGGCAGGTGGTTCCTCTATGGCTACACCTTC
CDR3: CASSQGRWFLYGYTF
size: .
V: TRBV3-1/TRBV3-2
J: TRBJ1-2
D: .

DNA: TGTGCCAGCAGCTCCCGACAGGGGACTAATGAAAAACTGTTTTTT
CDR3: CASSSRQGTNEKLFF
size: once
V: TRBV7-7
J: TRBJ1-4
D: TRBD1

DNA: TGTGCCAGCAGCAGATTTTCACAGGGGTGGTATGGCTACACCTTC
CDR3: CASSRFSQGWYGYTF
size: .
V: TRBV7-9
J: TRBJ1-2
D: TRBD1

DNA: TGTGCCAGCAGTTACTACACGGGGGAGGCCTATGGCTACACCTTC
CDR3: CASSYYTGEAYGYTF
size: .
V: TRBV6-5
J: TRBJ1-2
D: .

DNA: TGCGCCAGCAGATCTCCGGGACAGGGGTTGCATGGCTACACCTTC
CDR3: CASRSPGQGLHGYTF
size: once
V: TRBV5-1
J: TRBJ1-2
D: TRBD1

DNA: TGTGCCAGCAGTGAAGATACACCTTATAGCAATCAGCCCCAGCATTTT
CDR3: CASSEDTPYSNQPQHF
size: .
V: TRBV6-1
J: TRBJ1-5
D: .

DNA: TGTGCCAGCAGTTGGGACAGGGGGTCATTAGGTGGCTACACCTTC
CDR3: CASSWDRGSLGGYTF
size: .
V: TRBV6-5
J: TRBJ1-2
D: TRBD1

DNA: TGCGCCAGCAGCTTGGCCGGAGGAGGAAACACCATATATTTT
CDR3: CASSLAGGGNTIYF
size: .
V: TRBV5-1
J: TRBJ1-3
D: .

DNA: TGCGCCAGCAGCGCCGACAGTAACTCTGGAAACACCATATATTTT
CDR3: CASSADSNSGNTIYF
size: .
V: TRBV5-1
J: TRBJ1-3
D: .

DNA: TGTGCCAGTAGTGCTGACAGGGATCAGCCCCAGCATTTT
CDR3: CASSADRDQPQHF
size: few
V: TRBV19
J: TRBJ1-5
D: TRBD1

DNA: TGTGCCAGTAGTACCGACAGGGTGAACACTGAAGCTTTCTTT
CDR3: CASSTDRVNTEAFF
size: .
V: TRBV19
J: TRBJ1-1
D: TRBD1